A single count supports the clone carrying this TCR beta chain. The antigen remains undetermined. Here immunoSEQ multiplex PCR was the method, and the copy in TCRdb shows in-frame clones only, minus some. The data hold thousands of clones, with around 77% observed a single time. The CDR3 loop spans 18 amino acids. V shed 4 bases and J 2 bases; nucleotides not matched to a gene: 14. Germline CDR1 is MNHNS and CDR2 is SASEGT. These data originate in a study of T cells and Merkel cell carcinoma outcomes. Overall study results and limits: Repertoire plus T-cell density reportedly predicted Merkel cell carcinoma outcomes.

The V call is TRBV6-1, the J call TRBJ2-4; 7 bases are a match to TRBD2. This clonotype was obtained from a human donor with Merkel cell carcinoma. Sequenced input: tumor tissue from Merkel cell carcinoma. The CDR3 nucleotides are TGTGCCAGCAGTGTGGTACGGTGGGGGGGGAGAACCAAAAACATTCAGTACTTC. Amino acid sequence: CASSVVRWGGRTKNIQYF.